These 11 T cell receptor beta chains were sequenced from one sample in a study of T cells in Graves' hyperthyroidism and ophthalmopathy. Authors of the study amplified TCR beta CDR3 regions from RNA transcripts. Using the HTBI primer set, a first-round RT-PCR was run on the TCR CDR3. One entry per CDR3 protein, called by TCRdb with MiXCR from the multiplex PCR reads. The repertoire consists of around 280,000 distinct CDR3 sequences, with roughly an eighth occurring once and the leading ten covering 6.5% to 10%. Sequencing used blood. Receptor source: a middle-aged woman with Graves' hyperthyroidism.

This clonotype was detected ten times or more. The chain carries TRBV11-2 and TRBJ2-3; D not certain. Trimming removed 5 bases from V and 7 bases from J, with 13 bases in between. The length of the CDR3 is 13 residues. Per germline, CDR1 SGHAT and CDR2 FQNNGV. CDR3 coding DNA: TGTGCCAGCAGCCAAGGCGACGCAAATACGCAGTATTTT. Protein sequence: CASSQGDANTQYF.

This clonotype was detected ten times or more. The rearrangement joins TRBV12-3 or TRBV12-4 to TRBJ1-2, with no clear D. The CDR3 covers 12 residues. The V and J ends lost 6 bases and 4 bases respectively, with 9 bases between them. The CDR3: CASSGGLYGYTF. DNA of the CDR3: TGTGCCAGCAGCGGAGGCCTCTATGGCTACACCTTC.

Ten or more counts support this clonotype. This chain links TRBV11-2 with TRBJ1-2; perhaps TRBD1 as D (6 bases). The CDR3 loop spans 15 amino acids. Deletions cut 0 bases from V and 6 bases from J, with 14 bases between. In germline, CDR1 is SGHAT, CDR2 FQNNGV. The CDR3 reads CASSLESRGLDGYTF. DNA for the CDR3: TGTGCCAGCAGCTTAGAGTCACGGGGGCTCGATGGCTACACCTTC.

There are many counts of this clonotype. CDR3 protein: CASSLAGLGRNIQYF. In DNA, the CDR3 is TGTGCCAGCAGTTTGGCGGGTCTGGGCCGTAACATTCAGTACTTC. The chain combines TRBV28 with TRBJ2-4, with a weak D call TRBD2 (5 bases). V lost 3 bases to trimming and J lost 7 bases, with 16 bases between them. There are 15 residues in the CDR3. Germline loops: CDR1 MDHEN, CDR2 SYDVKM.

This clonotype was found a few times. This rearrangement joins TRBV4-1 to TRBJ2-7; a possible D gene is TRBD2 (6 bases). Germline V gene lookup returns CDR1 MGHRA and CDR2 YSYEKL. Trimming left V 4 bases short and J 3 bases short, with 16 bases between. The CDR3 is 15 residues long. Written as DNA, the CDR3 is TGCGCCAGCAGCCGCCTTGCGGGACCGATCTACGAGCAGTACTTC. Protein: CASSRLAGPIYEQYF.

Of note for this clonotype: Given a much more abundant clone one base away, this may be a read error. V is TRBV7-2 and J is TRBJ2-7; D is ambiguous. Germline loops: CDR1 SGHTA, CDR2 FQGNSA. This CDR3 region has 11 residues. With 7 bases removed from V and 3 bases from J, the gap between germline ends came to 7 bases. CDR3 nucleotide sequence: TGTGCCAGCAACTTTTACTACGAGCAGTACTTC. It codes for CASNFYYEQYF. The complete variable domain, with remaining parts taken from reference TRBV7-2 and TRBJ2-7, reads GAGVSQSPSNKVTEKGKDVELRCDPISGHTALYWYRQSLGQGLEFLIYFQGNSAPDKSGLPSDRFSAERTGGSVSTLTIQRTQQEDSAVYLCASNFYYEQYFGPGTRLTVT.

This clonotype was observed a handful of times. The V call is TRBV27, the J call TRBJ2-1; no clear D. The CDR3 sequence is 13 residues long. The germline V gene has CDR1 MNHEY and CDR2 SMNVEV (reference sequence). Between the trimmed V and J ends, which lost 8 bases and 9 bases, there was a span of 17 bases. CDR3: CASGFGPLAEQFF. CDR3 nucleotide sequence: TGTGCCAGCGGATTCGGACCCCTCGCTGAGCAGTTCTTC.

This clonotype was seen repeatedly, ten times or more. This chain uses TRBV7-9 with TRBJ2-1; 8 positions agree with TRBD2. CDR1 is SEHNR, CDR2 FQNEAQ, per germline (reference sequence). The CDR3 totals 15 residues. V shed 3 bases, J shed 5 bases, and the junction held 6 bases outside the gene matches. CDR3 sequence reads: CASSFREGLDNEQFF. As DNA, the CDR3 is TGTGCCAGCAGCTTCCGGGAGGGCCTCGACAATGAGCAGTTCTTC.

The table lists this clonotype with many counts. This sequence joins TRBV28 and TRBJ2-1; 7 nucleotides match TRBD1. The CDR3 is made up of 13 amino acids. V lost 6 bases, J lost 7 bases, and 6 bases stayed unmatched. Germline lookup yields CDR1 MDHEN and CDR2 SYDVKM. CDR3: CASRRQGGNEQFF. As DNA, the CDR3 is TGTGCCAGCAGAAGACAGGGTGGGAATGAGCAGTTCTTC.

This clonotype was seen at least ten times. The chain couples TRBV2 to TRBJ1-1; D not certain. From germline, CDR1 is SNHLY and CDR2 FYNNEI. V lost 7 bases to trimming and J lost 4 bases, with 10 bases between them. CDR3 length: 12 amino acids. The CDR3 protein is CASKRGTTEAFF. CDR3 coding DNA: TGTGCCAGCAAACGGGGAACCACTGAAGCTTTCTTT.

This clonotype occurred a few times. The chain joins TRBV3-1 to TRBJ2-6; unclear D gene. The CDR3 extends over 15 amino acids. Germline V gene data show CDR1 as LGHDT and CDR2 as YNNKEL (reference sequence). V was cut by 0 bases and J by 0 bases, with 3 bases left in between. CDR3 loop: CASSQDRSGANVLTF. CDR3 nucleotide sequence: TGTGCCAGCAGCCAAGATCGCTCTGGGGCCAACGTCCTGACTTTC. Together with reference TRBV3-1 and TRBJ2-6, the CDR3 gives the full variable domain: DTAVSQTPKYLVTQMGNDKSIKCEQNLGHDTMYWYKQDSKKFLKIMFSYNNKELIINETVPNRFSPKSPDKAHLNLHINSLELGDSAVYFCASSQDRSGANVLTFGAGSRLTVL.